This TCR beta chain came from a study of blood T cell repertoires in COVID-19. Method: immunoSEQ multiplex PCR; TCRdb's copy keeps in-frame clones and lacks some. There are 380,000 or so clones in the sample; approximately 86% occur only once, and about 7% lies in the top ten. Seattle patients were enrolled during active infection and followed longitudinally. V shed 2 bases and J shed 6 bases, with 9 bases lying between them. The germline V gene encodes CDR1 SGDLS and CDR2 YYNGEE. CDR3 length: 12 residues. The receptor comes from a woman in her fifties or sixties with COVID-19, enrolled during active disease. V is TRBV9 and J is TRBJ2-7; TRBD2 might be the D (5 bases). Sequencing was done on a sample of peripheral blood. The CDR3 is CASSVLGGEQYF. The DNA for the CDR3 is TGTGCCAGCAGCGTTCTAGGAGGCGAGCAGTACTTC.